Below, one T cell receptor (beta chain) is given with its context. This CDR3 comprises 14 residues. The V end lost 0 bases, the J end lost 5 bases, and 11 bases lay between the germline ends. The sample comes from a study of shared clonotypes between healthy human individuals. CD8 memory merged CD45RO+ with CCR7-negative CD45RA+ TemRA cells. Per the study methods: Filtering differed since immunoSEQ provided only junctions, with no quality scores. The method was immunoSEQ multiplex PCR; TCRdb's version includes in-frame clones alone and lacks a portion of them. The DNA gave D and trimming, while V, J and clone size come from that table. The table includes approximately 95,000 clones, roughly two thirds detected once.

The sample comprised memory CD8+ T cells sorted from blood. Subset noted: CD45RO+ cells pooled with CCR7-negative TemRA cells. This chain uses TRBV5-7 with TRBJ2-5; D is ambiguous. TRBV5-7 is assigned to the ORF class and has an uncertain function. This TCR was recovered from a man under 40 in good health. In nucleotides, the CDR3 is TGTGCCAGCAGCTTGGCCTGGATGATGGAGACCCAGTACTTC. Residues: CASSLAWMMETQYF.